This T cell receptor beta chain was profiled in a study of tumor-infiltrating lymphocytes in localized non-small cell lung cancer. In the case of this clone: The antigen remains unidentified.

Notes on the study in general: Compared with uninvolved lung, tumors showed higher T cell infiltration by TCRbeta sequencing. Available tissue quantity limited TCR sequencing to a patient subset.

The CDR3 consists of 15 residues. The V and J ends lost 6 bases and 4 bases respectively, with 13 bases between them. CDR1 and CDR2 from the germline V gene are MNHNS and SASEGT. Data came from immunoSEQ multiplex PCR; TCRdb stores just in-frame clones and leaves some out. The sample lists 13,000 or so clones, roughly four fifths occurring once. The V call is TRBV6-1, the J call TRBJ2-6, with a weak D call TRBD1 (5 bases). The sequence derives from a human donor with non-small cell lung cancer. Sequenced material: uninvolved lung tissue not adjacent to the tumor. The CDR3 DNA reads as TGTGCCAGCAGAGGGGAATCAGGCGGGGCCAACGTCCTGACTTTC. Residues: CASRGESGGANVLTF.